This T cell receptor beta chain was observed in a study of type 1 and type 2 diabetes patients. Broader study findings: Unmatched age and gender across groups might bias interpretation.

Trimming took 5 bases from V and 1 from J, leaving 18 bases between them. The CDR3 has 15 amino acids. Germline V gene sequence: CDR1 DFQATT, CDR2 SNEGSKA (reference sequence). With regard to this clonotype: What it binds is unknown.

Genomic DNA was the PCR template. Multiplex PCR with 30 forward and 13 reverse primers amplified the TCR beta CDR3. TCRdb re-called the multiplex PCR reads with MiXCR, one entry per CDR3 protein. The table shows 280,000 or so distinct CDR3 sequences, with roughly 50% occurring only once. The receptor's source is a young man with type 2 diabetes. The chain uses TRBV20-1 and TRBJ2-7; D is possibly TRBD1 or TRBD2 (5 bases each). Sample: peripheral blood mononuclear cells (PBMCs). CDR3 nucleotide sequence: TGCAGTGCTTCAACCCCTGGGACCAAATCCTACGAGCAGTACTTC. As protein: CSASTPGTKSYEQYF.